The 3 T cell receptor beta chains reported below all come from one sample, sequenced in a study of blood T cell repertoires in COVID-19. This table comes from immunoSEQ multiplex PCR, and its TCRdb copy is limited to in-frame clones, with some not included. Among approximately 140,000 clones listed, around 82% were seen once. The sequencing sample was made of peripheral blood. The receptors come from a human donor with acute or convalescent COVID-19. The donor label of this sample is uncertain.

This chain uses TRBV5-1 with TRBJ2-7; TRBD1 aligns across 7 bases. The CDR3 is made up of 14 amino acids. From germline, CDR1 is SGHRS and CDR2 YFSETQ. Losses at the gene ends were 0 bases for V and 8 bases for J; bases not matched to a gene: 8. CDR3 coding DNA: TGCGCCAGCAGCTTGGGAGACAGGGCGCCCCAGCAGTACTTC. The encoded protein is CASSLGDRAPQQYF.

The V and J genes are TRBV10-3 and TRBJ1-6; D call uncertain. Trimming removed 4 bases at V and 9 bases at J, with 16 bases between. The germline V gene encodes CDR1 ENHRY and CDR2 SYGVKD. The CDR3 runs to 15 residues. CDR3 coding DNA: TGTGCCATCAGTGGAGTGGGCGAGTCAACTTCACCCCTCCACTTT. This encodes CAISGVGESTSPLHF.

This chain connects TRBV29-1 to TRBJ1-2; TRBD1 might be the D (5 bases). V lost 0 bases to trimming and J lost 6 bases, with 17 bases between them. CDR1 and CDR2 from the germline V gene are SQVTM and ANQGSEA. The CDR3 extends over 15 amino acids. The CDR3 bases are TGCAGCGTTGAAGATCGGGCCAGGGCCCTCGATGGCTACACCTTC. Residues: CSVEDRARALDGYTF.